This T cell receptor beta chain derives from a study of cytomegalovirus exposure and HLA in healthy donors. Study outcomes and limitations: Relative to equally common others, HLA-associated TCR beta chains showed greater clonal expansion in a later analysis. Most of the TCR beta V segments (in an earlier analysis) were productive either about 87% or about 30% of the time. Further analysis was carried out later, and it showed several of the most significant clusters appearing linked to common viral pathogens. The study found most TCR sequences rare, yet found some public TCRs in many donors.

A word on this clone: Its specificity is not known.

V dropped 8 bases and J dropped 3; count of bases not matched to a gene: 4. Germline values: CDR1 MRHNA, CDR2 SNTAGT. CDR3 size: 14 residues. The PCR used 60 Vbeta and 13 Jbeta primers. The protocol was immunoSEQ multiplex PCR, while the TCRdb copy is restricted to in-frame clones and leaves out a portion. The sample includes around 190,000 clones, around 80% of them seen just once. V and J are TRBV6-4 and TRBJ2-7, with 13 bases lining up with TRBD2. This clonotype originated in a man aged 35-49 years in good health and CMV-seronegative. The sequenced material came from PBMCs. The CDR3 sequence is CASFGTSGNYEQYF. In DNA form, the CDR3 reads TGTGCCAGCTTTGGGACTAGCGGGAACTACGAGCAGTACTTC.